This T cell receptor (beta chain) was sequenced during a study of siplizumab effects on memory and regulatory T cells. Findings of the study overall: The authors mapped only a minor fraction of alloreactive clones to unstimulated subsets.

Comments on this clone: Its cognate antigen is unknown.

CDR1 is SGHRS and CDR2 is YFSETQ in the germline V gene. V was clipped by 5 bases and J by 4 bases, with 10 bases between them. This CDR3 comprises 12 residues. Clones were sequenced by immunoSEQ multiplex PCR, and TCRdb holds only the in-frame ones, with some missing. The sample lists tens of thousands of clones, 89% occurring once. This sequence joins TRBV5-1 and TRBJ2-7; D could derive from TRBD1 or TRBD2 (5 bases each). The TCR sequence derives from a human donor in good health. Specimen: naive CD4+ T cells sorted from blood. The CDR3 protein is CASRSGRYEQYF. The CDR3 bases are TGCGCCAGCAGGTCAGGGAGATACGAGCAGTACTTC.